This TCR beta chain was identified during a study of blood T cells in healthy people across ages. Germline-derived CDR1 and CDR2 are SGHAT and FQNNGV. The CDR3 covers 19 residues. V lost 0 bases, J lost 1 base, and 21 bases lay in between. This clonotype was seen a handful of times. Combining a sample-barcoded 5' primer with a J-beta primer mix, a second PCR ran for about 6 to 12 cycles. In TCRdb, the 5' RACE reads were re-called with MiXCR into one record per CDR3 protein. Altogether roughly 1,000,000 distinct CDR3 sequences are present, 20% to 25% being singletons, with the ten largest covering 0.65% to 0.75%. A further study also used this sample, focusing on T cells of mothers and their children. That study adds: cDNA was synthesized from all extracted RNA at about 1.4 ug per reaction. Every mother supplied over 9 million TCR beta CDR3 reads and every child 2.5 million to 3.5 million.

V usage is TRBV11-2 and J usage is TRBJ1-1, with TRBD1 as a possible D gene (6 bases). Sequencing was carried out using blood. This receptor was identified in a girl aged 2 to 9 in good health. The CDR3 protein is CASSLEWELWGGTNTEAFF. The CDR3 DNA follows: TGTGCCAGCAGCTTAGAGTGGGAGTTGTGGGGGGGCACGAACACTGAAGCTTTCTTT. Looking up the rest from reference TRBV11-2 and TRBJ1-1 gives the full variable domain: EAGVAQSPRYKIIEKRQSVAFWCNPISGHATLYWYQQILGQGPKLLIQFQNNGVVDDSQLPKDRFSAERLKGVDSTLKIQPAKLEDSAVYLCASSLEWELWGGTNTEAFFGQGTRLTVV.